This TCR beta chain was profiled in a study of blood T cell repertoires in COVID-19. Study at large: There were acute and convalescent COVID-19 samples, and they came from the United States, Italy and Spain.

CDR3 length: 15 residues. Germline V lookup: CDR1 SGHAT, CDR2 FQNNGV. Trimming cost V 3 bases and J 1 base; bases outside gene matches: 1. Libraries were prepared by immunoSEQ multiplex PCR; TCRdb keeps only in-frame clonotypes and omits some of them. The data show about 150,000 clones, around four fifths seen once. This TCR was recovered from a human donor in a cohort sampled during active COVID-19. Input material: peripheral blood. The V gene is TRBV11-2, the J gene TRBJ2-3; 10 nucleotides match TRBD2. CDR3 nucleotide sequence: TGTGCCAGCAGCTTCCTAGCGGGGGGCACAGATACGCAGTATTTT. This translates into CASSFLAGGTDTQYF.